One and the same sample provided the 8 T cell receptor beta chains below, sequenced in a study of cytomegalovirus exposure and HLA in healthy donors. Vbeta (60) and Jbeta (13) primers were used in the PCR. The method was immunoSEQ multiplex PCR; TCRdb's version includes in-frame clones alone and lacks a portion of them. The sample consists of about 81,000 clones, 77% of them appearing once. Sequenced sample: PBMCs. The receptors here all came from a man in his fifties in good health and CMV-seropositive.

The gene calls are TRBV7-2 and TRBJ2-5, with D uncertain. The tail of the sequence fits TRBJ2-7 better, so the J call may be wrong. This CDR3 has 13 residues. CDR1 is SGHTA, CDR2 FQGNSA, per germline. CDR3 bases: TGTGCCAGCAGCATGGAAATCGGGTACGAGCAGTACTTC. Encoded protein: CASSMEIGYEQYF.

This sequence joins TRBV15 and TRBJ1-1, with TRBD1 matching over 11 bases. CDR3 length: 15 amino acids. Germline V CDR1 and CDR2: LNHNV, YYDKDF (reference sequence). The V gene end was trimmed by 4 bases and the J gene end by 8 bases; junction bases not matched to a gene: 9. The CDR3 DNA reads TGTGCCACCAGCACAGGGACAGGGGGGACTGGGGAAGCTTTCTTT. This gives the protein CATSTGTGGTGEAFF.

The CDR3 bases are TGCGCCAGCAGCCAAGGACGCGGGTACAATGAGCAGTTCTTC. Translated: CASSQGRGYNEQFF. The rearrangement uses TRBV4-1 and TRBJ2-1; the D gene is possibly TRBD2 (5 bases). V was clipped by 1 base and J by 4 bases, with 8 bases between them. Per germline, CDR1 MGHRA and CDR2 YSYEKL. The CDR3 has 14 residues.

The CDR3 region has the DNA TGTGCCAGCAGCTTAGGAGCGGGAAACTACGAGCAGTACTTC. It specifies CASSLGAGNYEQYF. V usage is TRBV7-9 and J usage is TRBJ2-5; 7 positions agree with TRBD2. The last part of the DNA fits TRBJ2-7 better; the J call may be wrong. This CDR3 is built from 14 residues. Looked up from germline, CDR1 is SEHNR and CDR2 is FQNEAQ (reference sequence).

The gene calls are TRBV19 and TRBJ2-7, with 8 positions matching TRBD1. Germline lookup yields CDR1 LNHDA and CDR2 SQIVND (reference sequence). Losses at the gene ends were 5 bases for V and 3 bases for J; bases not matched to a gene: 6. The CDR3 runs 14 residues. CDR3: CASSSRQGRYEQYF. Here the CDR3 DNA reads TGTGCCAGTAGTTCTCGACAGGGGCGCTACGAGCAGTACTTC.

CDR3 loop: CAISESDAGAYNEQFF. CDR3 sequence (DNA): TGTGCCATCAGTGAGTCGGACGCGGGGGCCTACAATGAGCAGTTCTTC. V gene TRBV10-3 combines with J gene TRBJ2-1; 7 bases align to TRBD2. Germline V gene lookup returns CDR1 ENHRY and CDR2 SYGVKD. J lost 2 bases, V lost 0 bases, and 4 bases had no gene match. The CDR3 spans 16 residues.

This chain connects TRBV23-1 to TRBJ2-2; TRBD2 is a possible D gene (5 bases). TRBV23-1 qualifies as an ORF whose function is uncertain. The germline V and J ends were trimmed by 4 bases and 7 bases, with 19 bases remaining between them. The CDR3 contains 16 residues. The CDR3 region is CASSPVGDPGYGELFF. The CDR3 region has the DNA TGCGCCAGCAGTCCTGTGGGAGATCCCGGGTACGGGGAGCTGTTTTTT.

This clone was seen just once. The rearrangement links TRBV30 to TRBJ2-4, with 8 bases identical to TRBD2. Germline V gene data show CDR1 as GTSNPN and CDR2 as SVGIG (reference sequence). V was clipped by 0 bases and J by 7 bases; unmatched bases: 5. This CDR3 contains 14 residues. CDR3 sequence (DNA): TGTGCCTGGAGTGTATCCGGGAGGGGGAACATTCAGTACTTC. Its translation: CAWSVSGRGNIQYF.